This T cell receptor (beta chain) came from a study of blood T cell repertoires in COVID-19. Seattle cases were enrolled at active infection and followed longitudinally. Original handling: Scientists estimated how many nucleated cells there were by amplifying reference gene primers. The method was immunoSEQ multiplex PCR; TCRdb's version includes in-frame clones alone and lacks a portion of them. The D gene and trimming were derived from the DNA, and the V and J assignments and clone size from that table. Here the sample spans 50,000 to 55,000 clones, about 79% being singletons. V lost 1 base and J lost 4, with 11 bases in between. Germline assignment: CDR1 LNHDA and CDR2 SQIVND (reference sequence). This CDR3 has 15 amino acids.

V and J are TRBV19 and TRBJ1-5; no definite D call. This clonotype was sampled from a man at least 80 years old with COVID-19, enrolled during active disease. The specimen was peripheral blood. This CDR3 is CASSIGGGGNQPQHF. For the CDR3, the DNA is TGTGCCAGTAGTATAGGGGGAGGCGGGAATCAGCCCCAGCATTTT.